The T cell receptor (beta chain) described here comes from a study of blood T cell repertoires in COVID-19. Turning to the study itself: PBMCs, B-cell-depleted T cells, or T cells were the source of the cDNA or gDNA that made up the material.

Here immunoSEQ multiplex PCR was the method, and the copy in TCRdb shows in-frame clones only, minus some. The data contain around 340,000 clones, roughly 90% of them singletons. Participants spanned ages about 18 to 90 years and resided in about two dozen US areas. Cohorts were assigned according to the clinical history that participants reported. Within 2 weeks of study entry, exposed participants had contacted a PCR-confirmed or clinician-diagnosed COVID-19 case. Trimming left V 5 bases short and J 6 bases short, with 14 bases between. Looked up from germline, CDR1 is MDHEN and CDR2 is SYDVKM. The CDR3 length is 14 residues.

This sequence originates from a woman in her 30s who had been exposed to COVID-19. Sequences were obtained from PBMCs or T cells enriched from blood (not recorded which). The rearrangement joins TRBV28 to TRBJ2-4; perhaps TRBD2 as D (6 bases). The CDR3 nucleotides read TGTGCCAGCAGTCCCGGGGCCGGGGGAAACATTCAGTACTTC. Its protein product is CASSPGAGGNIQYF.